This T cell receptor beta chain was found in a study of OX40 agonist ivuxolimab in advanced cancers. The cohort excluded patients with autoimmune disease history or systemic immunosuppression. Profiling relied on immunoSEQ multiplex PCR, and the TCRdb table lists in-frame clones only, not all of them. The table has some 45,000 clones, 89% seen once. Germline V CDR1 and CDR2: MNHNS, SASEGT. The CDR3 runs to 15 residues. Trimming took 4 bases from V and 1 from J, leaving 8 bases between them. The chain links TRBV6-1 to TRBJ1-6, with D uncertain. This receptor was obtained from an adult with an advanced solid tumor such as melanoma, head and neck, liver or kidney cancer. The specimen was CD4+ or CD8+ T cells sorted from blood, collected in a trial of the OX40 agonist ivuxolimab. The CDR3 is CASSVRVSYNSPLHF. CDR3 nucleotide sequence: TGTGCCAGCAGTGTAAGGGTATCCTATAATTCACCCCTCCACTTT.